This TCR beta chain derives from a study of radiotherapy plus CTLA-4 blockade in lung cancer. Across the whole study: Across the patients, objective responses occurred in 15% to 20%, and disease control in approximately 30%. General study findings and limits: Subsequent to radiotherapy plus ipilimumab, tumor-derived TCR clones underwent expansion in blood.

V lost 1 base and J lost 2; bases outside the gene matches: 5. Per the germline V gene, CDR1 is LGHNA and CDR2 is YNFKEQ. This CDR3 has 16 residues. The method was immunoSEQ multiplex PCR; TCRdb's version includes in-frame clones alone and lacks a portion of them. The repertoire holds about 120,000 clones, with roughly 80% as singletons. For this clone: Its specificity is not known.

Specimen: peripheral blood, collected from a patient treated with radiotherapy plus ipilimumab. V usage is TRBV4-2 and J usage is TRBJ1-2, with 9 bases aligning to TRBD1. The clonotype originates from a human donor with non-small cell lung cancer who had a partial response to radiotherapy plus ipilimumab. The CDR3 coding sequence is TGTGCCAGCAGCCAAGGCGCGACAGGGGGAAACTATGGCTACACCTTC. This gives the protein CASSQGATGGNYGYTF.